These T cell receptor beta chains were read from a single sample in a study of metastatic and nonmetastatic thyroid tumors. TCRdb re-called the PCR reads with MiXCR. The sample lists tens of thousands of clones; about 25% were seen once. Sequences were obtained from blood. These receptors came from a female donor with papillary thyroid cancer or a benign thyroid nodule (not recorded which). Some clones in this sample may be carry-over from other donors' samples. Each CDR3 is given without its conserved first and last residue.

V: TRBV20-1; length: 13; CDR3: SAPRQPSSTDTQY
V: TRBV5-1; length: 11; CDR3: ASSLSNGYEHY
V: TRBV28; length: 12; CDR3: ASKRGTVNTESF
V: TRBV5-8; length: 11; CDR3: ASRMTAGHEPY
V: TRBV6-6; length: 14; CDR3: ASSYSSGRNGNTIY
V: TRBV3-1; length: 14; CDR3: ASSQDPTGGYTEAF
V: TRBV28; length: 14; CDR3: ACSFYLSGLSDGYA
V: TRBV6-1; length: 12; CDR3: ASKGARGANVLT
V: TRBV6-2/TRBV6-3; length: 10; CDR3: ASSDQGQPQH
V: TRBV7-9; length: 11; CDR3: ASSPLRFHEQY
V: TRBV28; length: 13; CDR3: ASSLQGLGVNEQY
V: TRBV15; length: 11; CDR3: VTSPRENTEAF
V: TRBV4-2; length: 13; CDR3: ASSQGAGEADGYT
V: TRBV29-1; length: 11; CDR3: SVVASGANVLT
V: TRBV11-2; length: 12; CDR3: ASSLLAGVNEQY